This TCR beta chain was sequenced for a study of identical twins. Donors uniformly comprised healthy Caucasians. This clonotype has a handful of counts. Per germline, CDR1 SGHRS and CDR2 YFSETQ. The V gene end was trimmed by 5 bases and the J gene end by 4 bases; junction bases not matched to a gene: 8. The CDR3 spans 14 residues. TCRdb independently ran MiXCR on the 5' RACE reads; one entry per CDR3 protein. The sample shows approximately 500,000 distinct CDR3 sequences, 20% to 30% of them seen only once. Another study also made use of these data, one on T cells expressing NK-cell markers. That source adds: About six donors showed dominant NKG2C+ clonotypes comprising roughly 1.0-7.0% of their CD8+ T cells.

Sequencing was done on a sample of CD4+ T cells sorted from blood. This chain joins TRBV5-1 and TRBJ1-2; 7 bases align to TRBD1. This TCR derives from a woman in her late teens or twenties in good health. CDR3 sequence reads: CASREQGNLYGYTF. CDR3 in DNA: TGCGCCAGCAGAGAACAGGGGAACCTCTATGGCTACACCTTC.